This TCR beta chain was identified during a study of shared clonotypes between healthy human individuals. Whole-study findings and limits: Against clonotypes common to all four donors, non-shared ones had lower generation probabilities.

Germline V gives CDR1 SGHVS, CDR2 FNYEAQ. The CDR3 has 16 amino acids. V trimming: 3 bases; J trimming: 8 bases; junction bases outside the gene matches: 6. Genomic DNA per cell subset filled all wells of several immunoSEQ plates. TCRdb's table, derived via immunoSEQ multiplex PCR, lists solely in-frame clones and lacks some. The sample consists of some 650,000 clones, 97% of them appearing once. A split of CD4+ cells into CD45RA+ naive and CD45RA-negative memory subsets was performed. To note about this clone: Its matching antigen is unknown.

The origin of this receptor is a woman aged 30 to 39 in good health. What was sequenced was naive CD4+ T cells sorted from blood. Subset reported: CD45RA+ positively selected. The chain combines TRBV7-6 with TRBJ2-1, with 14 bases identical to TRBD2. The CDR3 loop is CASSFGTSGSGHEQFF. The DNA of the CDR3 is TGTGCCAGCAGCTTTGGGACTAGCGGGAGCGGGCATGAGCAGTTCTTC.